Shown below are 14 T cell receptor beta chains from a single sample sequenced in a study of blood T cell repertoires in COVID-19. The assay was immunoSEQ multiplex PCR, and TCRdb's table has in-frame clones only and misses some. The sample records a few hundred thousand clones, over 80% being singletons. The sequenced sample was peripheral blood. Receptors were obtained from a woman in her 70s with COVID-19, enrolled during active disease.

The chain combines TRBV4-1 with TRBJ2-7; tentative D call: TRBD1 (6 bases). Germline loops: CDR1 MGHRA, CDR2 YSYEKL. This CDR3 has 15 amino acids. Trimming cost V 0 bases and J 3 bases, with 12 bases left between them. Here the CDR3 reads CASSQDPTGFYEQYF. CDR3 sequence (DNA): TGCGCCAGCAGCCAAGACCCAACAGGGTTCTACGAGCAGTACTTC.

This chain links TRBV6-5 with TRBJ2-7, with D possibly matching TRBD2 (6 bases). CDR1 MNHEY and CDR2 SVGAGI come from the germline V gene. Trimming stripped 7 bases from V and 2 bases from J, with 18 bases between. CDR3 length equals 15 residues. DNA of the CDR3: TGTGCCAGCACGATTTCGGGGGTCAACCCCTACGAGCAGTACTTC. Its protein product is CASTISGVNPYEQYF.

V gene TRBV27 combines with J gene TRBJ1-3; D is perhaps TRBD1 (6 bases). The V and J ends lost 3 bases and 4 bases respectively, with 7 bases between them. The CDR3 extends over 13 amino acids. CDR1 is MNHEY and CDR2 is SMNVEV in the germline V gene (reference sequence). DNA of the CDR3: TGTGCCAGCAGTTTGGACAGAGGAAACACCATATATTTT. Amino acid sequence: CASSLDRGNTIYF.

This clone was counted a few times. The chain couples TRBV15 to TRBJ2-5, with TRBD2 matching 11 bases. CDR3 size: 14 residues. Germline CDR1 LNHNV, CDR2 YYDKDF (reference sequence). The junction had 4 bases not matched to a gene; V was cut back by 7 bases and J by 3 bases. The CDR3 bases are TGTGCCACCACCCCGGGACTAGCGGAAGAGACCCAGTACTTC. Its protein is CATTPGLAEETQYF.

The genes are TRBV28 and TRBJ1-5; no definite D call. This CDR3 comprises 15 residues. Trimming left V 6 bases short and J 2 bases short, with 14 bases between. Germline V gene sequence: CDR1 MDHEN, CDR2 SYDVKM. In nucleotides, the CDR3 is TGTGCCAGCAGACCTATCGAGGGTGGCAATCAGCCCCAGCATTTT. This translates into CASRPIEGGNQPQHF. Based on the CDR3 plus reference TRBV28 and TRBJ1-5, the full variable domain is DVKVTQSSRYLVKRTGEKVFLECVQDMDHENMFWYRQDPGLGLRLIYFSYDVKMKEKGDIPEGYSVSREKKERFSLILESASTNQTSMYLCASRPIEGGNQPQHFGDGTRLSIL.

The V call is TRBV5-5, the J call TRBJ1-3; tentative D call: TRBD1 (6 bases). V lost 4 bases and J lost 2, with 16 bases in between. Germline V CDR1 and CDR2: SGHKS, YYEKEE (reference sequence). The CDR3 sequence is 16 residues long. The CDR3 reads CASSGRQRGTGNTIYF. CDR3 bases: TGTGCCAGCAGCGGGCGACAGAGGGGGACTGGAAACACCATATATTTT.

CDR3: CASSTGTEETQYF. CDR3 in DNA: TGTGCCAGCAGCACCGGGACAGAAGAGACCCAGTACTTC. The chain employs TRBV5-4 and TRBJ2-5; 7 bases fit TRBD1. V lost 4 bases, J lost 3 bases, and 3 bases stayed unmatched. The CDR3 sequence is 13 residues long. CDR1 is SGHNT and CDR2 is YYREEE in the germline V gene (reference sequence).

This rearrangement joins TRBV4-3 to TRBJ2-3, with TRBD1 as a possible D gene (6 bases). The germline CDR1 and CDR2 sequences are LGHNA and YSLEER. Trimming stripped 0 bases from V and 6 bases from J, with 10 bases between. This CDR3 is 14 amino acids long. As DNA, the CDR3 is TGCGCCAGCAGCCAAGATAGGGGACATGATACGCAGTATTTT. Protein sequence: CASSQDRGHDTQYF.

The gene calls are TRBV28 and TRBJ2-5; the D gene is possibly TRBD2 (6 bases). V was trimmed by 6 bases and J by 1 base, leaving 18 bases between them. Germline V CDR1 and CDR2: MDHEN, SYDVKM. There are 16 residues in the CDR3. CDR3 DNA sequence: TGTGCCAGCAGCTCGGGACTTACGCTGATCCAAGAGACCCAGTACTTC. Protein product: CASSSGLTLIQETQYF.

The chain uses TRBV7-8 and TRBJ1-2; D remains unclear. From germline, CDR1 is SGHVS and CDR2 FQNEAQ. V lost 11 bases, J lost 1 base, and 14 bases lay in between. This CDR3 is 13 amino acids long. CDR3 in amino acids: CASSQGVNYGYTF. The CDR3 nucleotides read TGTGCCTCCTCCCAAGGAGTTAACTATGGCTACACCTTC.

This chain links TRBV5-4 with TRBJ1-6, with TRBD1 identical over 9 bases. The V gene end was trimmed by 4 bases and the J gene end by 7 bases; junction bases not matched to a gene: 3. The CDR3 consists of 14 residues. In germline, CDR1 is SGHNT, CDR2 YYREEE (reference sequence). The CDR3, as DNA: TGTGCCAGCAGCCAAGACAGGGGGAATTCACCCCTCCACTTT. Translated, it gives CASSQDRGNSPLHF.

The CDR3 sequence: CASSSGGRTEAFF. CDR3 nucleotide sequence: TGTGCCAGCAGCTCCGGGGGAAGGACTGAAGCTTTCTTT. The chain couples TRBV7-3 to TRBJ1-1; D is perhaps TRBD1 (5 bases). In germline, CDR1 is SGHTA, CDR2 FQGTGA. This CDR3 has 13 residues. Trimming shortened V by 4 bases and J by 5 bases, and 11 bases separated the two germline ends.

V and J are TRBV29-1 and TRBJ2-5, with D possibly matching TRBD2 (6 bases). Trimming took off 4 bases at V and 7 bases at J, with 19 bases between the two ends. Germline CDR1 SQVTM, CDR2 ANQGSEA. The CDR3 extends over 14 amino acids. The CDR3 region is CSVGVPDLGGTQYF. The CDR3 DNA reads as TGCAGCGTTGGGGTCCCGGACCTCGGGGGGACCCAGTACTTC.

This chain joins TRBV19 and TRBJ1-2; TRBD1 agrees at 10 bases. The germline gives CDR1 LNHDA, CDR2 SQIVND (reference sequence). V shed 5 bases, J shed 8 bases, and the junction held 11 bases outside the gene matches. The CDR3 covers 15 residues. In nucleotides, the CDR3 is TGTGCCAGTAGTCCTCAGGACAGGGGGGGTAGAGGCTACACCTTC. Its protein is CASSPQDRGGRGYTF.